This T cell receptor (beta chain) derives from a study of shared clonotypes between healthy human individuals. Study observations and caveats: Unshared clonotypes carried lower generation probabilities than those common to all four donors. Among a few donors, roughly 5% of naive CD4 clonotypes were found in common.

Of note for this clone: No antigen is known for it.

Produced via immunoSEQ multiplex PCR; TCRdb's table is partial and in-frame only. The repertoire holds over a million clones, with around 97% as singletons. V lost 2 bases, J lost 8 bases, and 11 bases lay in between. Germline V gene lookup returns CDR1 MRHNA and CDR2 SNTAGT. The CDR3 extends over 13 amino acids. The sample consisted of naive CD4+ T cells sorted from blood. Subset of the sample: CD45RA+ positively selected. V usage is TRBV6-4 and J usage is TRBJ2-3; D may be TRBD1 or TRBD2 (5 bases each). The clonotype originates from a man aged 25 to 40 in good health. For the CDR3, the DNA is TGTGCCAGCAGTGACGCATCCGGGACTACGCAGTATTTT. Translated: CASSDASGTTQYF.